The present entry profiles one TCR beta chain with its context. As yet, its antigen is unknown. Unique molecular identifiers were built into the TCRbeta library. TCRdb re-derived calls from the PCR reads in MiXCR, one entry per CDR3 protein. Here the sample spans about 130,000 distinct CDR3 sequences, roughly 9% being singletons. The V gene end was trimmed by 4 bases and the J gene end by 8 bases; junction bases not matched to a gene: 14. The CDR3 runs 16 residues. CDR1 and CDR2 (germline): SQVTM, ANQGSEA. This sample stems from a study of T-cell reconstitution after alpha-beta-depleted transplantation in children. Study conclusions and caveats: Reportedly, only several hundred clones from non-depleted graft cells drove alpha-beta T-cell counts at about two months. It was surviving recipient T cells and thymic progenitors that gave some patients high TCRbeta diversity at day 60. Fresh T-cell production supplied most of the T-cell counts and diversity seen one year after transplant.

This specimen was PBMCs, mostly from graft donor cells, taken 180 days after TCRalphabeta/CD19-depleted stem cell transplant. The V call is TRBV29-1, the J call TRBJ2-1, with 10 positions matching TRBD2. The clonotype comes from a girl in the first two years of life who had a stem cell transplant for combined immunodeficiency, so the T cells may come from the graft donor. As DNA, the CDR3 is TGCAGCGTTGGGGCTAGCGGGAGATCAAAAGGCTATGAGCAGTTCTTC. This encodes CSVGASGRSKGYEQFF.